The 8 T cell receptor beta chains reported below all come from one sample, sequenced in a study of technical replicates of blood from several donors (dated by TCRdb to the late 2010s). The library was generated by the immunoSEQ multiplex PCR assay. TCRdb's version of the immuneACCESS table is confined to in-frame rearrangements and falls short of the full clone set. An unresolved V gene accounts for under half of the shortfall where checked; the remainder is of unknown origin. This sample has around 80,000 clones in its table, and 96% of those were observed once. The ten top clones hold around 0.31% of the sample. The specimen was T cells isolated from PBMCs. These receptors came from a human donor in good health.

CDR3 sequence (DNA): TGTGCCAGCAGTTTCTTAAGCTTCGGCGGGAACACTGAAGCTTTCTTT. Translation gives CASSFLSFGGNTEAFF. The V call is TRBV27, the J call TRBJ1-1; D call uncertain. The germline V gene encodes CDR1 MNHEY and CDR2 SMNVEV (reference sequence). Trimming shortened V by 3 bases and J by 1 base, and 15 bases separated the two germline ends. The CDR3 extends over 16 amino acids.

The rearrangement links TRBV6-5 to TRBJ2-7; tentative D call: TRBD1 (6 bases). The CDR3 length is 14 residues. Trimming shortened V by 2 bases and J by 2 bases, and 10 bases separated the two germline ends. The germline V gene has CDR1 MNHEY and CDR2 SVGAGI. The CDR3 DNA is TGTGCCAGCAGTTACGGGGGCTGGACCTACGAGCAGTACTTC. Translating it yields CASSYGGWTYEQYF.

CDR3 sequence reads: CASGGSGGRTQYF. The CDR3 nucleotides read TGTGCTAGTGGAGGATCAGGGGGGAGGACCCAGTACTTC. V and J are TRBV12-5 and TRBJ2-5; D is possibly TRBD1 (7 bases). Germline V CDR1 and CDR2: LGHNT, FRNRAP. Trimming took 6 bases from V and 7 from J, leaving 15 bases between them. The CDR3 spans 13 residues.

The chain links TRBV4-1 to TRBJ1-1; D is unclear. Per the germline V gene, CDR1 is MGHRA and CDR2 is YSYEKL. The CDR3 spans 13 residues. The V gene lost 0 bases and the J gene lost 6 bases, with 8 bases spanning the gap. The CDR3 bases are TGCGCCAGCAGCCAAGATGGGAGCGCTGAAGCTTTCTTT. Translated, it gives CASSQDGSAEAFF.

In DNA form, the CDR3 reads TGTGCCAGCAGTTTGGACTCGTCCTACGAGCAGTACTTC. Its translation is CASSLDSSYEQYF. The V call is TRBV27, the J call TRBJ2-7; perhaps TRBD2 as D (5 bases). Looked up from germline, CDR1 is MNHEY and CDR2 is SMNVEV (reference sequence). V was trimmed by 3 bases and J by 1 base, leaving 7 bases between them. This CDR3 has 13 amino acids.

V usage is TRBV10-3 and J usage is TRBJ2-3, with D possibly matching TRBD1 (6 bases). V lost 7 bases, J lost 1 base, and 12 bases lay in between. The germline V gene encodes CDR1 ENHRY and CDR2 SYGVKD. The CDR3 extends over 14 amino acids. CDR3 protein: CAINQRTGTDTQYF. DNA of the CDR3: TGTGCCATCAATCAGCGGACAGGCACAGATACGCAGTATTTT.

This chain uses TRBV9 with TRBJ2-7, with TRBD2 matching over 12 bases. Germline V gene sequence: CDR1 SGDLS, CDR2 YYNGEE. This CDR3 has 16 residues. V lost 4 bases, J lost 2 bases, and 7 bases stayed unmatched. CDR3 loop: CASSPEGLAGTYEQYF. The CDR3 nucleotides read TGTGCCAGCAGCCCCGAGGGACTAGCGGGTACCTACGAGCAGTACTTC.

The J gene is TRBJ2-7, the V gene TRBV6-5; no definite D call. The CDR3 extends over 13 amino acids. Germline CDR1 is MNHEY and CDR2 is SVGAGI. The V end was cut by 0 bases, the J end by 7 bases, with 10 bases between. CDR3 loop: CASSYSSGLEQYF. CDR3 nucleotides: TGTGCCAGCAGTTACTCGAGTGGGCTTGAGCAGTACTTC.